Below are 3 T cell receptor beta chains sequenced from a single sample in a study of blood T cell repertoires in COVID-19. The protocol was immunoSEQ multiplex PCR, while the TCRdb copy is restricted to in-frame clones and leaves out a portion. This repertoire shows under 200,000 clones, around 86% found once; its top ten account for around 8.3%. Sequencing was performed on peripheral blood. These receptors all stem from a man in his 60s with acute or convalescent COVID-19.

The V call is TRBV6-5, the J call TRBJ2-5; D is perhaps TRBD1 (6 bases). The germline CDR1 and CDR2 sequences are MNHEY and SVGAGI. Trimming removed 5 bases at V and 4 bases at J, with 17 bases between. The CDR3 contains 15 residues. The CDR3 here is CASSRNSQGPETQYF. CDR3 sequence (DNA): TGTGCCAGCAGTCGCAATTCCCAGGGGCCAGAGACCCAGTACTTC.

The chain is built from TRBV19 and TRBJ2-3; TRBD1 agrees at 8 bases. The trim removed 6 bases at V and 3 bases at J, leaving 5 bases unmatched. The germline gives CDR1 LNHDA, CDR2 SQIVND (reference sequence). CDR3 length equals 14 residues. The CDR3 region is CASRPTGATDTQYF. DNA of the CDR3: TGTGCCAGTAGACCGACAGGGGCAACAGATACGCAGTATTTT.

This chain uses TRBV19 with TRBJ1-2; TRBD1 agrees at 8 bases. CDR3 length equals 14 residues. V gave up 9 bases and J gave up 3 bases; unmatched junction bases: 9. Germline CDR1 and CDR2: LNHDA and SQIVND (reference sequence). The CDR3 reads CASKDRAVDYGYTF. The CDR3 nucleotides are TGTGCCAGCAAGGACAGGGCAGTTGACTATGGCTACACCTTC. Looking up the rest from reference TRBV19 and TRBJ1-2 gives the full variable domain: DGGITQSPKYLFRKEGQNVTLSCEQNLNHDAMYWYRQDPGQGLRLIYYSQIVNDFQKGDIAEGYSVSREKKESFPLTVTSAQKNPTAFYLCASKDRAVDYGYTFGSGTRLTVV.